This T cell receptor beta chain was documented in a study of T cells in Graves' hyperthyroidism and ophthalmopathy. Turning to the study itself: Blood was drawn when the patient was first diagnosed and still untreated.

TCR beta CDR3 sequences were amplified from RNA transcripts. HTBI primers drove first-round RT-PCR of the TCR CDR3. MiXCR, run by TCRdb on the multiplex PCR reads, gives a single entry per CDR3 protein. The repertoire has hundreds of thousands of distinct CDR3 sequences, 15% to 20% of them found once; the top ten carry about 50%. From germline, CDR1 is SNHLY and CDR2 FYNNEI. This CDR3 is built from 19 residues. The V gene end was trimmed by 5 bases and the J gene end by 0 bases; junction bases not matched to a gene: 11. The V and J genes are TRBV2 and TRBJ2-1, with 12 nucleotides matching TRBD2. The sequenced material came from blood. The receptor was derived from a man aged 40-55 years with Graves' ophthalmopathy. The chain's CDR3 is CASSLRTSGKVGSYNEQFF. The CDR3 nucleotides are TGTGCCAGCAGTCTTCGGACTAGCGGGAAGGTGGGCTCCTACAATGAGCAGTTCTTC. The full variable domain, with the rest looked up from reference TRBV2 and TRBJ2-1, is EPEVTQTPSHQVTQMGQEVILRCVPISNHLYFYWYRQILGQKVEFLVSFYNNEISEKSEIFDDQFSVERPDGSNFTLKIRSTKLEDSAMYFCASSLRTSGKVGSYNEQFFGPGTRLTVL.